This section outlines one T cell receptor beta chain sequence together with its context. V was cut by 0 bases and J by 3 bases, with 7 bases left in between. From germline, CDR1 is SGHRS and CDR2 YFSETQ. This CDR3 is built from 14 residues. The repertoire was sequenced with immunoSEQ multiplex PCR; TCRdb's copy has only in-frame clones and lacks some. Here the sample spans more than 300,000 clones, 65% to 85% being singletons. The data were obtained in a study of blood T cell repertoires in COVID-19. Study information: Italy, Spain and the United States were the sources of the convalescent and acute COVID-19 samples. In each case, the material was cDNA or gDNA derived from T cells, B-cell-depleted T cells, or PBMCs.

The chain employs TRBV5-1 and TRBJ1-5; D call uncertain. The sequence derives from a woman between 45 and 60 years old with acute or convalescent COVID-19. The sample consisted of peripheral blood. The CDR3 DNA reads TGCGCCAGCAGCTTGGGTACAGACAATCAGCCCCAGCATTTT. It is translated as CASSLGTDNQPQHF.